This is a list of T cell receptor beta chains from one sample in a study of CD8 T cells in ankylosing spondylitis. TCRdb reprocessed the 5' RACE reads via MiXCR and lists one record per CDR3 protein. The top ten clones hold roughly 0.8% of a sample with 350,000 to 450,000 distinct CDR3 sequences, about 24% of them seen once. Sequencing input: blood, either unsorted or a sorted T cell fraction (not recorded which). The receptors derive from a male donor with ankylosing spondylitis. Both conserved end residues are part of each CDR3. The D gene is left open where the match is weak. Clone size is not always given. Where it is, it says once, few, many or a class for expanded clones.

D gene: .; J gene: TRBJ2-5; clone size: .; V gene: TRBV12-3/TRBV12-4; CDR3 protein: CASSYGSDETQYF; CDR3 DNA: TGTGCCAGCAGTTACGGGAGTGATGAGACCCAGTACTTC
D gene: TRBD1; J gene: TRBJ2-1; clone size: few; V gene: TRBV20-1; CDR3 protein: CSARGAGGGQHNEQFF; CDR3 DNA: TGCAGTGCTAGAGGCGCAGGTGGGGGACAGCACAATGAGCAGTTCTTC
D gene: .; J gene: TRBJ2-7; clone size: few; V gene: TRBV12-3/TRBV12-4; CDR3 protein: CASSFGSLWEQYF; CDR3 DNA: TGTGCCAGCAGTTTCGGCTCATTGTGGGAGCAGTACTTC
D gene: TRBD1; J gene: TRBJ2-1; clone size: .; V gene: TRBV5-6; CDR3 protein: CASSPSRQGGFEQFF; CDR3 DNA: TGTGCCAGCAGCCCCTCGAGACAGGGGGGATTTGAGCAGTTCTTC
D gene: .; J gene: TRBJ1-3; clone size: .; V gene: TRBV3-1; CDR3 protein: CASSQESGGLSGNTIYF; CDR3 DNA: TGTGCCAGCAGCCAAGAATCGGGGGGTCTCTCTGGAAACACCATATATTTT
D gene: .; J gene: TRBJ2-3; clone size: .; V gene: TRBV4-2; CDR3 protein: CASSQDRDPPQYF; CDR3 DNA: TGTGCCAGCAGCCAGGACCGGGACCCCCCGCAGTATTTT
D gene: TRBD1; J gene: TRBJ1-2; clone size: few; V gene: TRBV12-3/TRBV12-4; CDR3 protein: CASSPTQGVGYTF; CDR3 DNA: TGTGCCAGCAGTCCGACGCAGGGGGTTGGCTACACCTTC
D gene: .; J gene: TRBJ1-1; clone size: .; V gene: TRBV6-1; CDR3 protein: CASSLERTQAFF; CDR3 DNA: TGTGCCAGCAGCCTAGAGAGGACTCAGGCTTTCTTT
D gene: .; J gene: TRBJ2-1; clone size: .; V gene: TRBV24-1; CDR3 protein: CATSDALDGYYNEQFF; CDR3 DNA: TGTGCCACCAGTGACGCCCTTGACGGATATTACAATGAGCAGTTCTTC
D gene: .; J gene: TRBJ2-1; clone size: few; V gene: TRBV7-8; CDR3 protein: CASSGFAYEQFF; CDR3 DNA: TGTGCCAGCAGCGGTTTCGCCTATGAGCAGTTCTTC
D gene: TRBD2; J gene: TRBJ2-4; clone size: .; V gene: TRBV6-2/TRBV6-3; CDR3 protein: CASSTSGSLAKNIQYF; CDR3 DNA: TGTGCCAGCAGTACAAGCGGGAGCCTAGCCAAAAACATTCAGTACTTC
D gene: TRBD1; J gene: TRBJ1-2; clone size: .; V gene: TRBV6-1; CDR3 protein: CASSELGQPYGYTF; CDR3 DNA: TGTGCCAGCAGTGAATTGGGACAGCCATATGGCTACACCTTC
D gene: .; J gene: TRBJ1-5; clone size: .; V gene: TRBV19; CDR3 protein: CASSARGRGGDNQPQHF; CDR3 DNA: TGTGCCAGTAGCGCTCGGGGGAGGGGGGGTGACAATCAGCCCCAGCATTTT
D gene: TRBD1; J gene: TRBJ2-2; clone size: few; V gene: TRBV3-1; CDR3 protein: CASSRDRTNTGELFF; CDR3 DNA: TGTGCCAGCAGTCGGGACAGGACGAACACCGGGGAGCTGTTTTTT
D gene: .; J gene: TRBJ1-1; clone size: .; V gene: TRBV29-1; CDR3 protein: CSPGTSTEAFF; CDR3 DNA: TGCAGCCCCGGGACTTCCACTGAAGCTTTCTTT
D gene: TRBD2; J gene: TRBJ2-1; clone size: .; V gene: TRBV12-3/TRBV12-4; CDR3 protein: CASSLPGTRAINEQFF; CDR3 DNA: TGTGCCAGCAGTTTACCCGGGACTAGGGCGATCAATGAGCAGTTCTTC
D gene: TRBD1; J gene: TRBJ1-2; clone size: many; V gene: TRBV25-1; CDR3 protein: CASSDRDRAGSYYGYTF; CDR3 DNA: TGTGCCAGCAGTGACCGGGACAGGGCTGGCTCTTACTATGGCTACACCTTC
D gene: TRBD2; J gene: TRBJ2-2; clone size: .; V gene: TRBV11-2; CDR3 protein: CASSYALTSGSNTGELFF; CDR3 DNA: TGTGCCAGCAGCTATGCCCTGACTAGCGGATCGAACACCGGGGAGCTGTTTTTT
D gene: .; J gene: TRBJ2-5; clone size: many; V gene: TRBV29-1; CDR3 protein: CSVEPKDRARETQYF; CDR3 DNA: TGCAGCGTTGAACCTAAGGACCGAGCCCGAGAGACCCAGTACTTC